This T cell receptor beta chain was identified during a study of Graves' ophthalmopathy and Graves' hyperthyroidism. This CDR3 is built from 16 residues. Germline V gene data show CDR1 as SGDLS and CDR2 as YYNGEE. The V gene lost 0 bases and the J gene lost 1 base, with 11 bases spanning the gap. This clonotype has at least ten counts. What it binds is not known. Study outcomes and limitations: The study's model predicted ophthalmopathy progression at about 68% sensitivity and about 72% specificity. Most expanded clonotypes in thyroid above 0.001 frequency also showed up in blood.

Ineligible for inclusion were patients with other autoimmune diseases, uncontrolled infections, pregnancy or lactation. Amplification of the TCR beta CDR3 regions used RNA transcripts (as template). After a first-round RT-PCR with HTBI primers, a second-round multiplex PCR was run. MiXCR was run by TCRdb on the multiplex PCR reads, yielding one entry per CDR3 protein. The table includes around 400,000 distinct CDR3 sequences, 18% detected once. Sequenced sample: peripheral blood. The J gene is TRBJ1-3, the V gene TRBV9; D uncertain. The TCR sequence derives from a woman between 18 and 30 years old with Graves' ophthalmopathy. The CDR3 coding sequence is TGTGCCAGCAGCGTAGAGGCGCTGGCGTCTGGAAACACCATATATTTT. Amino acid sequence: CASSVEALASGNTIYF.